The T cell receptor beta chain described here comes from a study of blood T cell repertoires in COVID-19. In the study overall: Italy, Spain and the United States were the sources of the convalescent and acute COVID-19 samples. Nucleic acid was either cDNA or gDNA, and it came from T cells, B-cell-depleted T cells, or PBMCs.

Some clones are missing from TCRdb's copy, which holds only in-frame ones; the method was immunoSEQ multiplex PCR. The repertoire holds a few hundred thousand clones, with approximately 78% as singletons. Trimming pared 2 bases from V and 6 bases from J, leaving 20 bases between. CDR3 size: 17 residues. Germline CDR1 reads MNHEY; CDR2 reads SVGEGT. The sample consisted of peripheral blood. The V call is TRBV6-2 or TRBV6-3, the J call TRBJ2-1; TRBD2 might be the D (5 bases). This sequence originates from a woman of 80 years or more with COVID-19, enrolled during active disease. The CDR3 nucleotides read TGTGCCAGCAGTTACACTCGTCTAGCTCCTCGGGGCAATGAGCAGTTCTTC. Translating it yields CASSYTRLAPRGNEQFF.